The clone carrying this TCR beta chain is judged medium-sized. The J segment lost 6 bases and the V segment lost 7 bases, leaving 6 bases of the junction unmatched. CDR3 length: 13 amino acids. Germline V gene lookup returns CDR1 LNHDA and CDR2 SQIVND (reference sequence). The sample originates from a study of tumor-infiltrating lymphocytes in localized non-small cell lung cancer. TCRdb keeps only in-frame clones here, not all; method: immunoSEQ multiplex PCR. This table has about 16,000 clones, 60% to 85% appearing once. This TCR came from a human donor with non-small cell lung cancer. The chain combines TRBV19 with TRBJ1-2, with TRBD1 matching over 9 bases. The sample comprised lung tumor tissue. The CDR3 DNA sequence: TGTGCCAGTACCCTCGGACAGGGGAATGGCTACACCTTC. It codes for CASTLGQGNGYTF.